A selection of T cell receptor beta chains follows, all from one sample in a study of blood T cell repertoires in COVID-19. Assay: immunoSEQ multiplex PCR; the TCRdb copy retains only in-frame clones and omits some. The profile shows approximately 90,000 clones, around 87% of them singletons. Sequenced material: peripheral blood. All receptors derive from a human donor in a cohort sampled during active COVID-19. CDR3s include the opening cysteine and the closing phenylalanine or tryptophan. The D gene is left open where the match is weak. Expanded clones are given a class, and other clones once, few, many or no size at all.

j_call | d_call | v_call | clone_size | cdr3_nt | cdr3_aa
TRBJ1-2 | - | TRBV18 | few | TGTGCCAGCCAGGACAGCGCGGTTGGGGGCTACACCTTC | CASQDSAVGGYTF
TRBJ1-6 | - | TRBV16 | - | TGTGCCAGCAGCCGAGCGGACCCGTTATCACCCCTCCACTTT | CASSRADPLSPLHF
TRBJ2-2 | - | TRBV24-1 | - | TGTGCCACCAGTGACCCTGGACGGGAGAACACCGGGGAGCTGTTTTTT | CATSDPGRENTGELFF
TRBJ1-5 | TRBD1 | TRBV7-9 | once | TGTGCCAGCAGCTTGGGACAGGGTTATCAGCCCCAGCATTTT | CASSLGQGYQPQHF
TRBJ1-5 | TRBD1 | TRBV7-9 | once | TGTGCCAGCAGCCCTGACAGGGGGCATCAGCATTTT | CASSPDRGHQHF
TRBJ2-1 | - | TRBV6-5 | - | TGTGCCAGCAGGGAGGGGGGGGCATACAATGAGCAGTTCTTC | CASREGGAYNEQFF
TRBJ2-5 | TRBD2 | TRBV18 | - | TGTGCCAGCTCACCTGAGGGATTAGCGGGGGAGACCCAGTACTTC | CASSPEGLAGETQYF
TRBJ2-2 | - | TRBV30 | - | TGTGCCTGGACCCCCGCCGGGGAGCTGTTTTTT | CAWTPAGELFF
TRBJ1-4 | TRBD1 | TRBV6-6 | - | TGTGCCAGCAGTAGATCAGGGGGCGTCGGAATAACTAATGAAAAACTGTTTTTT | CASSRSGGVGITNEKLFF
TRBJ2-6 | - | TRBV7-2 | - | TGTGCCAGCAGCCAGGCTGGGGCCAACGTCCTGACTTTC | CASSQAGANVLTF
TRBJ1-4 | - | TRBV5-6 | - | TGTGCCAGCAGCACTAACAGGATTTCTAATGAAAAACTGTTTTTT | CASSTNRISNEKLFF
TRBJ2-7 | TRBD1 | TRBV5-1 | - | TGCGCCAGCAGCCCCGACAGGGGAATTCGCTACGAGCAGTACTTC | CASSPDRGIRYEQYF
TRBJ1-2 | TRBD1 | TRBV29-1 | - | TGCAGCGCATTCTTCCCGGGACAGGGGGGAGGAAGCTATGGCTACACCTTC | CSAFFPGQGGGSYGYTF
TRBJ1-1 | - | TRBV6-5 | - | TGTGCCAGCAGGCAACAAACAGGGAACACTGAAGCTTTCTTT | CASRQQTGNTEAFF
TRBJ1-1 | - | TRBV12-5 | - | TGTGCTAGTGGTCCGGACAGCCGGGAAGCTTTCTTT | CASGPDSREAFF
TRBJ2-1 | TRBD2 | TRBV5-1 | - | TGCGCCAGCAGCTTCGGAAGTAGCGGGGGTGTGGGGTACAATGAGCAGTTCTTC | CASSFGSSGGVGYNEQFF
TRBJ1-4 | TRBD1 | TRBV18 | - | TGTGCCAGCCATTCACCGAACAGGGGTGGGGAAAAACTGTTTTTT | CASHSPNRGGEKLFF
TRBJ2-5 | - | TRBV28 | - | TGTGCCAGCACCACTCCCAGCGAAATAGAGACCCAGTACTTC | CASTTPSEIETQYF
TRBJ1-4 | - | TRBV5-4 | - | TGTGCCAGCAGCTTGGGGGGAGCGAACAATGAAAAACTGTTTTTT | CASSLGGANNEKLFF
TRBJ1-1 | TRBD1 | TRBV5-1 | once | TGCGCCAGCAGCTTGGGGGGGACAGGAGCGAACACTGAAGCTTTCTTT | CASSLGGTGANTEAFF
TRBJ2-7 | TRBD1 | TRBV29-1 | - | TGCAGCGTCGACAGGGGGCACGAGCAGTACTTC | CSVDRGHEQYF
TRBJ1-2 | TRBD1 | TRBV25-1 | - | TGTGCCAGCATCGGACAGGGGAACTATGGCTACACCTTC | CASIGQGNYGYTF
TRBJ1-5 | TRBD1 | TRBV4-1 | - | TGCGCCAGCAGTCCCGGACAGGGGGCTGGTAGGCCCCAGCATTTT | CASSPGQGAGRPQHF
TRBJ1-6 | - | TRBV3-1/TRBV3-2 | - | TGTGCCAGCAGCCCCTTGAGCTCCTATAATTCACCCCTCCACTTT | CASSPLSSYNSPLHF
TRBJ1-1 | - | TRBV11-2 | - | TGTGCCAGCAGTCTACAGTTTTCGAACACTGAAGCTTTCTTT | CASSLQFSNTEAFF
TRBJ2-6 | - | TRBV27 | - | TGTGCCAGCAGTTGGAGGGCGGGCCAGGCCAACGTCCTGACTTTC | CASSWRAGQANVLTF
TRBJ1-1 | - | TRBV11-2 | - | TGTGCCAGCAGCCCCCGAGGGGGAATTACTGAAGCTTTCTTT | CASSPRGGITEAFF
TRBJ2-5 | TRBD2 | TRBV4-1 | - | TGCGCCAGCAGCCGGAGAGGGGGACTAGTCGAAGAGACCCAGTACTTC | CASSRRGGLVEETQYF
TRBJ2-3 | TRBD1 | TRBV27 | once | TGTGCCAGCAGTTTAAGGGGGCCCCCTAGCACAGATACGCAGTATTTT | CASSLRGPPSTDTQYF
TRBJ1-5 | - | TRBV4-1 | - | TGCGCCAGCAGCCAAGACCCTGACAGTCTTTATAGCAATCAGCCCCAGCATTTT | CASSQDPDSLYSNQPQHF
TRBJ1-3 | - | TRBV5-1 | - | TGCGCCAGCAGCCGCTGGCCAGGACAGATCTCTGGAAACACCATATATTTT | CASSRWPGQISGNTIYF
TRBJ1-5 | - | TRBV7-9 | once | TGTGCCAGCAGCCCCGCGGGTTCCCAGGGGCAGCCCCAGCATTTT | CASSPAGSQGQPQHF
TRBJ2-7 | TRBD1 | TRBV28 | - | TGTGCCAGCAGATCCGACAGGGAGCCGTTTTACGAGCAGTACTTC | CASRSDREPFYEQYF
TRBJ2-7 | - | TRBV2 | - | TGTGCCAGCACACAAGGGGGATCCAACGAGCAGTACTTC | CASTQGGSNEQYF
TRBJ1-1 | - | TRBV29-1 | - | TGCAGCGTCCTGGGGCAGCTAAACACTGAAGCTTTCTTT | CSVLGQLNTEAFF
TRBJ2-4 | - | TRBV7-8 | - | TGTGCCAGCAGCTCGCAGGGGCATGGAAATTACATTCAGTACTTC | CASSSQGHGNYIQYF
TRBJ2-1 | - | TRBV18 | - | TGTGCCAGCTCACCCCGCACCACAGAATACAATGAGCAGTTCTTC | CASSPRTTEYNEQFF
TRBJ1-2 | TRBD1 | TRBV19 | - | TGTGCCAGTAGACTGACAGGGAATTATGGCTACACCTTC | CASRLTGNYGYTF
TRBJ2-3 | TRBD2 | TRBV14 | - | TGTGCCAGCAGCAAAATAGCGGGGGGCTTCTATTTT | CASSKIAGGFYF
TRBJ2-3 | TRBD2 | TRBV5-1 | - | TGCGCCAGCAGCTTGGACGTCGGGACTAGCGGGGGGGCAACAGATACGCAGTATTTT | CASSLDVGTSGGATDTQYF